The rows below give T cell receptor beta chains drawn from one sample of a study of blood T cell repertoires in COVID-19. The method was immunoSEQ multiplex PCR; TCRdb's version includes in-frame clones alone and lacks a portion of them. The table records about 260,000 clones, 80% to 90% of them present only once. The material sequenced was PBMCs or T cells enriched from blood (not recorded which). Receptor source: a man over 45 who had been exposed to COVID-19. Each CDR3 is given with its conserved first and last residue. A D gene is named only where the DNA matches it firmly. The size of a clone is reported for some rows only, either as once, few or many, or as a class for expanded clones.

abundance | j_gene | d_gene | v_gene | CDR3aa | CDR3nt
- | TRBJ2-7 | - | TRBV11-2 | CASSSPSTGDGQYF | TGTGCCAGCAGCTCCCCTAGCACCGGCGATGGGCAGTACTTC
- | TRBJ1-2 | - | TRBV7-2 | CASSLGTSYGYTF | TGTGCCAGCAGCTTAGGGACTTCTTATGGCTACACCTTC
- | TRBJ2-1 | - | TRBV15 | CATSERGYIEQFF | TGTGCCACTAGCGAGAGAGGTTACATTGAGCAGTTCTTC
- | TRBJ1-1 | - | TRBV19 | CASPPRGGRETEAFF | TGTGCCAGCCCTCCGCGCGGGGGGCGGGAGACTGAAGCTTTCTTT
- | TRBJ1-2 | - | TRBV6-5 | CASSLMQGHYGYTF | TGTGCCAGCAGTCTAATGCAGGGGCACTATGGCTACACCTTC
- | TRBJ1-5 | - | TRBV7-2 | CASSFSSNQPQHF | TGTGCCAGCAGCTTTAGTAGCAATCAGCCCCAGCATTTT
- | TRBJ1-4 | - | TRBV5-1 | CASSSGGANEKLFF | TGCGCCAGCAGCTCGGGGGGAGCTAATGAAAAACTGTTTTTT
- | TRBJ2-5 | - | TRBV7-3 | CASSLSANQETQYF | TGTGCCAGCAGCTTAAGCGCAAACCAAGAGACCCAGTACTTC
- | TRBJ2-5 | TRBD2 | TRBV3-1/TRBV3-2 | CASSPLAGAVWETQYF | TGTGCCAGCAGCCCCCTCGCGGGAGCGGTTTGGGAGACCCAGTACTTC
- | TRBJ2-1 | - | TRBV5-1 | CASSPAGTEYNEQFF | TGCGCCAGCAGCCCGGCGGGGACAGAGTACAATGAGCAGTTCTTC
once | TRBJ1-4 | - | TRBV6-1 | CASSEQSIGELFF | TGTGCCAGCAGTGAACAATCCATCGGTGAACTGTTTTTT
- | TRBJ2-1 | TRBD2 | TRBV4-2 | CASSRHSPGGGLYNEQFF | TGTGCCAGCAGCCGGCATAGTCCGGGAGGGGGGCTATACAATGAGCAGTTCTTC
once | TRBJ2-1 | TRBD2 | TRBV7-8 | CASSLGTIHSYNEQFF | TGTGCCAGCAGTCTTGGGACTATACACTCCTACAATGAGCAGTTCTTC
- | TRBJ1-6 | TRBD1 | TRBV9 | CASSVGQGRSYNSPLHF | TGTGCCAGCAGCGTGGGACAGGGGAGGTCCTATAATTCACCCCTCCACTTT
- | TRBJ1-5 | TRBD1 | TRBV10-3 | CAISDIGGDGQPQHF | TGTGCCATCAGTGATATAGGGGGCGACGGTCAGCCCCAGCATTTT
- | TRBJ1-1 | - | TRBV14 | CASSPNRAEAFF | TGTGCCAGCAGCCCCAACAGAGCTGAAGCTTTCTTT
- | TRBJ2-7 | - | TRBV28 | CASSPALASYEQYF | TGTGCCAGCAGCCCAGCGTTGGCTTCCTACGAGCAGTACTTC
- | TRBJ1-1 | TRBD1 | TRBV18 | CASSPMTGDEAFF | TGTGCCAGCTCACCTATGACAGGGGATGAAGCTTTCTTT
- | TRBJ2-3 | - | TRBV5-1 | CASSTEASTDTQYF | TGCGCCAGCTCGACAGAGGCCTCCACAGATACGCAGTATTTT
- | TRBJ1-5 | - | TRBV4-1 | CASSQVGQGQVPQHF | TGCGCCAGCAGCCAAGTTGGGCAGGGCCAGGTGCCCCAGCATTTT
- | TRBJ1-2 | - | TRBV29-1 | CSVEGWMGAGHYGYTF | TGCAGCGTTGAAGGTTGGATGGGAGCGGGGCACTATGGCTACACCTTC
once | TRBJ2-1 | TRBD1 | TRBV2 | CASVLTGSTYNEQFF | TGTGCCAGCGTATTGACAGGGAGCACCTACAATGAGCAGTTCTTC
- | TRBJ1-5 | TRBD1 | TRBV7-8 | CASSEGTGMLEPQHF | TGTGCCAGCAGCGAGGGGACAGGGATGTTGGAGCCCCAGCATTTT
- | TRBJ1-5 | - | TRBV5-1 | CASSLGPGSNQPQHF | TGCGCCAGCAGCTTGGGACCAGGTAGCAATCAGCCCCAGCATTTT
- | TRBJ2-7 | - | TRBV15 | CATSRDYSISYEQYF | TGTGCCACCAGCAGAGATTACAGTATCTCCTACGAGCAGTACTTC
- | TRBJ1-2 | - | TRBV3-1/TRBV3-2 | CASSQDWQPGYGYTF | TGTGCCAGCAGCCAAGATTGGCAGCCAGGGTATGGCTACACCTTC
- | TRBJ1-1 | TRBD1 | TRBV18 | CASSPDWTGGTFF | TGTGCCAGCTCACCCGATTGGACAGGGGGAACTTTCTTT
many | TRBJ1-5 | - | TRBV7-8 | CASSFLRGMGQPQHF | TGTGCCAGCAGCTTTCTCCGGGGAATGGGTCAGCCCCAGCATTTT
- | TRBJ2-7 | - | TRBV6-5 | CASILRGYEQYF | TGTGCCAGCATTTTACGGGGGTACGAGCAGTACTTC
- | TRBJ1-6 | TRBD1 | TRBV6-5 | CASSYLQGGNSPLHF | TGTGCCAGCAGTTACCTCCAGGGGGGTAATTCACCCCTCCACTTT
few | TRBJ1-5 | - | TRBV18 | CASSREGGNNQPQHF | TGTGCCAGCTCGCGAGAGGGAGGGAACAATCAGCCCCAGCATTTT
- | TRBJ1-1 | TRBD1 | TRBV20-1 | CSVGQGTEAFF | TGCAGTGTTGGACAGGGGACTGAAGCTTTCTTT
- | TRBJ1-1 | - | TRBV11-2 | CASSHPAGGRGGMNTEAFF | TGTGCCAGCAGCCATCCCGCCGGGGGGCGGGGGGGAATGAACACTGAAGCTTTCTTT
- | TRBJ2-2 | TRBD2 | TRBV9 | CASSSPRTSGSVYTGELFF | TGTGCCAGCAGCTCCCCTAGGACTAGCGGGAGTGTGTACACCGGGGAGCTGTTTTTT
- | TRBJ1-5 | - | TRBV28 | CASSLPTGRGPQHF | TGTGCCAGCAGTTTACCCACAGGGAGGGGGCCCCAGCATTTT
once | TRBJ1-1 | - | TRBV7-2 | CASSFFSEAFF | TGTGCCAGCAGCTTTTTCTCTGAAGCTTTCTTT
- | TRBJ1-5 | TRBD1 | TRBV11-2 | CASSLNRGGQPQHF | TGTGCCAGCAGCTTAAACAGGGGTGGCCAGCCCCAGCATTTT
- | TRBJ2-3 | TRBD1 | TRBV2 | CASRDRGWTDTQYF | TGTGCCAGCCGGGACAGGGGCTGGACAGATACGCAGTATTTT
- | TRBJ2-1 | TRBD2 | TRBV7-3 | CASAPKLAGVTIAYNEQFF | TGTGCCAGCGCCCCAAAACTAGCGGGGGTCACCATTGCCTACAATGAGCAGTTCTTC
- | TRBJ1-2 | - | TRBV5-1 | CASSPSYGTQDGYTF | TGCGCCAGCAGCCCCTCCTACGGGACTCAGGATGGCTACACCTTC
- | TRBJ2-1 | TRBD2 | TRBV5-4 | CASSLVTQAGGDEQFF | TGTGCCAGCAGCTTGGTCACACAAGCGGGGGGGGATGAGCAGTTCTTC
few | TRBJ1-6 | - | TRBV11-2 | CASNSGGSPLHF | TGTGCCAGCAACTCCGGTGGTTCACCCCTCCACTTT
- | TRBJ2-1 | - | TRBV5-1 | CASSLNTANEQFF | TGCGCCAGCAGCTTGAATACAGCAAATGAGCAGTTCTTC
few | TRBJ1-4 | - | TRBV6-5 | CASSYSSRFGEKLFF | TGTGCCAGCAGTTACTCCTCCAGGTTTGGAGAAAAACTGTTTTTT
once | TRBJ2-5 | - | TRBV18 | CASSPRSTSGETQYF | TGTGCCAGCTCACCACGATCCACTTCAGGAGAGACCCAGTACTTC
- | TRBJ1-6 | TRBD1 | TRBV6-5 | CAGSTQGASNSPLHF | TGTGCCGGAAGTACACAGGGGGCTTCTAATTCACCCCTCCACTTT
- | TRBJ1-2 | TRBD1 | TRBV5-1 | CASRIGTGEGYTF | TGCGCCAGCAGAATCGGGACAGGGGAGGGCTACACCTTC
once | TRBJ1-1 | TRBD1 | TRBV4-1 | CASSQERGTGGTTEAFF | TGCGCCAGCAGCCAAGAACGGGGGACAGGGGGCACCACTGAAGCTTTCTTT
- | TRBJ2-1 | TRBD2 | TRBV12-5 | CASGLVLRGLAVSQRAWQFF | TGTGCTAGTGGTTTGGTACTTCGGGGACTAGCGGTTTCGCAGAGGGCATGGCAGTTCTTC
- | TRBJ2-2 | - | TRBV18 | CASRRGTSNTGELFF | TGTGCCAGCCGCCGAGGGACATCGAACACCGGGGAGCTGTTTTTT
- | TRBJ1-2 | - | TRBV4-1 | CASSQDPPGTNYGYTF | TGCGCCAGCAGCCAAGATCCCCCGGGTACTAACTATGGCTACACCTTC
few | TRBJ1-1 | TRBD1 | TRBV5-1 | CASSLGQGLNTEAFF | TGCGCCAGCAGCCTGGGACAGGGTTTGAACACTGAAGCTTTCTTT